This T cell receptor beta chain was sequenced for a study of cytomegalovirus exposure and HLA in healthy donors. Remarks on this clone: The antigen remains undetermined.

This CDR3 is 13 amino acids long. The germline CDR1 and CDR2 sequences are ENHRY and SYGVKD. Trimming removed 2 bases at V and 5 bases at J, with 9 bases between. Primers: 60 Vbeta forward and 13 Jbeta reverse. Libraries were prepared by immunoSEQ multiplex PCR; TCRdb keeps only in-frame clonotypes and omits some of them. The sample holds some 100,000 clones, 74% seen once. Study observations and caveats: The presence/absence work took it that sequencing depth was about the same across donors. Researchers catalogued approximately 170 TCR beta chains as cytomegalovirus-associated. TRBV6-2, TRBV6-3 and some other V segments were unresolvable in 87-base-pair reads.

The TCR sequence derives from a woman between 45 and 65 years old in good health and CMV-seropositive. Sequencing input: PBMCs. The chain combines TRBV10-3 with TRBJ1-2; the D gene is possibly TRBD1 (5 bases). Here the CDR3 DNA reads TGTGCCATCAGTGAGGGGCAGGGTTATGGCTACACCTTC. It yields the protein CAISEGQGYGYTF.